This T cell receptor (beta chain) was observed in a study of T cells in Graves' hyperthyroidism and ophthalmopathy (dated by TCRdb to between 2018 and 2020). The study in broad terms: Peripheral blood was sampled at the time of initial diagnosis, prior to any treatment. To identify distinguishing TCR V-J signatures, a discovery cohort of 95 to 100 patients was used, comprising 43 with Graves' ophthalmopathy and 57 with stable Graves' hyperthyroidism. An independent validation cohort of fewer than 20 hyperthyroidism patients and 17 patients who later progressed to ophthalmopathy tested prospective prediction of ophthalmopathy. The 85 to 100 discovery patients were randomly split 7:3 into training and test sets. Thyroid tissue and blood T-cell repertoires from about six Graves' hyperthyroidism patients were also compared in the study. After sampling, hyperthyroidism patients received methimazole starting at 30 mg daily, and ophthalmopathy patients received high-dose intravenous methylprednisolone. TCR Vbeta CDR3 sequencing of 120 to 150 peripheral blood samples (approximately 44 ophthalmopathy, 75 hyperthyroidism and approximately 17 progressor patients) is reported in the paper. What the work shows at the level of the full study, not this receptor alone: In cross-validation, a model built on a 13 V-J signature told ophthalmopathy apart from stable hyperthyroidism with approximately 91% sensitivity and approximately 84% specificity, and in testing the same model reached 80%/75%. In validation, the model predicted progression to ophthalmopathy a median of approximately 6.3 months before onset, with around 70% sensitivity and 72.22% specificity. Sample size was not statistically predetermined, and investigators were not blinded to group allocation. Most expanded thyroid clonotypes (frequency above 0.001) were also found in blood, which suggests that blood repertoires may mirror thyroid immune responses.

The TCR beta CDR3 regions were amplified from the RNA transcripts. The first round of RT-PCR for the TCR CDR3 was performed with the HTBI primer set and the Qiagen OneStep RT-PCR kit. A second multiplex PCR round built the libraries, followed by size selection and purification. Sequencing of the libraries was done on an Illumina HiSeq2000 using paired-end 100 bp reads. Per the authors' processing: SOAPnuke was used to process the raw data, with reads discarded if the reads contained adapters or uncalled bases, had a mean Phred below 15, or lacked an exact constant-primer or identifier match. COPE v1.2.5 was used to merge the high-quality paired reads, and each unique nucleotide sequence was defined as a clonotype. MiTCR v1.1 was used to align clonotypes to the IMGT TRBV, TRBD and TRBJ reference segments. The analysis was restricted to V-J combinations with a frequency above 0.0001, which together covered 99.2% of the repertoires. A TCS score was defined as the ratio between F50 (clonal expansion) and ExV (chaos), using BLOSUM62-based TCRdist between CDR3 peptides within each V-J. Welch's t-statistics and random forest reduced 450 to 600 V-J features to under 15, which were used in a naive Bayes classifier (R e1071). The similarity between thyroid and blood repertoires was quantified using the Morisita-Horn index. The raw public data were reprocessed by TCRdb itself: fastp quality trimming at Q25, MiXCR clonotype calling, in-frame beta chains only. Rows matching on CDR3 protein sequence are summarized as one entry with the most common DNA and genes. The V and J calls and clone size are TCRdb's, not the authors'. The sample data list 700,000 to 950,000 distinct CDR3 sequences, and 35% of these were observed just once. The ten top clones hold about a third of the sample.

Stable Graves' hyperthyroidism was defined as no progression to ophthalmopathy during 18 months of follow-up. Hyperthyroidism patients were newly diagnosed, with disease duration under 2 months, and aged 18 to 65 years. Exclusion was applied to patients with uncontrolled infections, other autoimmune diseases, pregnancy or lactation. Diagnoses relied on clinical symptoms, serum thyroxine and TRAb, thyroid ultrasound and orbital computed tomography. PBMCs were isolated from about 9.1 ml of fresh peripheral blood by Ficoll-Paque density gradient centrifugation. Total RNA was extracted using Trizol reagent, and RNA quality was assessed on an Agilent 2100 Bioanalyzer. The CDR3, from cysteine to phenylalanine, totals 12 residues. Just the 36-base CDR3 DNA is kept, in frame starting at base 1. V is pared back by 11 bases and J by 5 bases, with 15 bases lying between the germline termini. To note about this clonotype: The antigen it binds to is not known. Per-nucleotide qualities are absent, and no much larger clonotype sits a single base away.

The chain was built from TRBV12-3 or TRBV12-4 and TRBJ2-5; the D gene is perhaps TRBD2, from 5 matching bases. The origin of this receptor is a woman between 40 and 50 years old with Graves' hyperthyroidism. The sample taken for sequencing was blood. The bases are TGTGCCGTCGGAGGCTCCGAGGAGACCCAGTACTTC. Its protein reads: CAVGGSEETQYF.